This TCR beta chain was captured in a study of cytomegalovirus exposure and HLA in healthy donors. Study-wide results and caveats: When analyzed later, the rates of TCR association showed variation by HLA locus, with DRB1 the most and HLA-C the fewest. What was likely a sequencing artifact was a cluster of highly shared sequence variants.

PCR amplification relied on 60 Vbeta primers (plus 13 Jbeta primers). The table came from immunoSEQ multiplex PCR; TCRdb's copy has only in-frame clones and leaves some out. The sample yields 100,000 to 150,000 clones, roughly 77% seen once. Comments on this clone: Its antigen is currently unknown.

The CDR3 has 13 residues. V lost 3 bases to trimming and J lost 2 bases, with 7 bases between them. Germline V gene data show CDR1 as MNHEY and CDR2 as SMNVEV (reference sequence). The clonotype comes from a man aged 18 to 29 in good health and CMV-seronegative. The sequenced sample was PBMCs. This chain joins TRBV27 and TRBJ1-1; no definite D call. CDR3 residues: CASSLRLNTEAFF. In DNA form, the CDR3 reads TGTGCCAGCAGTTTGCGCCTTAACACTGAAGCTTTCTTT.